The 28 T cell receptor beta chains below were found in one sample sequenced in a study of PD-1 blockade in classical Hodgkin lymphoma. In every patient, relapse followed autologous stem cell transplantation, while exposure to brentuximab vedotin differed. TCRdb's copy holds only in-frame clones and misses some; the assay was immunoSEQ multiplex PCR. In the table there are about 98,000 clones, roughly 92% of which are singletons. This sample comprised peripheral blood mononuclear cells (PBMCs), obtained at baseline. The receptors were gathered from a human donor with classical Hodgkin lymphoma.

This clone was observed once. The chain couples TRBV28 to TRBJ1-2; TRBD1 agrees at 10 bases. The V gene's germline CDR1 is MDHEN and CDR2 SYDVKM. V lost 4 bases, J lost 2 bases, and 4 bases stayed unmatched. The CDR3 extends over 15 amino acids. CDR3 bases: TGTGCCAGCAGTTCTGACAGGGGGCAGAACTATGGCTACACCTTC. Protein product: CASSSDRGQNYGYTF.

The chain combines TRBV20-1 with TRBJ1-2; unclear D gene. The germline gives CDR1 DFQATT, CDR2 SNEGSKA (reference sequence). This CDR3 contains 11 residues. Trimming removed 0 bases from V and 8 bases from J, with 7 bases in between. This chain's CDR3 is CSARDRMGYTF. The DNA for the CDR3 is TGCAGTGCTAGAGATAGAATGGGCTACACCTTC.

For the CDR3, the DNA is TGTGCCAGCACCTTGAACACTGAAGCTTTCTTT. Protein product: CASTLNTEAFF. This chain connects TRBV28 to TRBJ1-1, with D unclear. The CDR3 runs 11 residues. Germline CDR1 reads MDHEN; CDR2 reads SYDVKM. Trimming removed 7 bases at V and 0 bases at J, with 3 bases between.

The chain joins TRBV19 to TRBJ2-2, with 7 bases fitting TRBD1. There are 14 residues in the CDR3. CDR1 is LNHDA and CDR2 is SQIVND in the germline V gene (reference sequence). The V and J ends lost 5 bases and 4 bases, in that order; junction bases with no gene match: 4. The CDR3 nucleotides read TGTGCCAGTAGTGCCGGGACAGCCACCGGGGAGCTGTTTTTT. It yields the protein CASSAGTATGELFF.

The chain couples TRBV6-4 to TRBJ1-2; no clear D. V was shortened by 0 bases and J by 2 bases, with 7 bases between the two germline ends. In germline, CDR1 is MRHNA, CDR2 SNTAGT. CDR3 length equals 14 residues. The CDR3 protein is CASSDSRKNYGYTF. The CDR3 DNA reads TGTGCCAGCAGTGACTCGAGAAAGAACTATGGCTACACCTTC.

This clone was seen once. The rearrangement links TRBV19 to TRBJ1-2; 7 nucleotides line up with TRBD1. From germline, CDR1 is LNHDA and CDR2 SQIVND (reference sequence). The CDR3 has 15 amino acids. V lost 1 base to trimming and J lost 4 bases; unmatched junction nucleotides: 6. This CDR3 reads CASSIGQGGLYGYTF. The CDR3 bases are TGTGCCAGTAGTATAGGACAGGGAGGGCTCTATGGCTACACCTTC.

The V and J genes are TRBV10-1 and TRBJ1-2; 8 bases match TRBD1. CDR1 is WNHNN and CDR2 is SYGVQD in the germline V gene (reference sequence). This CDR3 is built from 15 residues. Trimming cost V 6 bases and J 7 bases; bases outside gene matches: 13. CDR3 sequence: CASSDATGDARGYTF. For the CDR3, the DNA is TGCGCCAGCAGCGACGCGACAGGGGACGCGCGTGGCTACACCTTC.

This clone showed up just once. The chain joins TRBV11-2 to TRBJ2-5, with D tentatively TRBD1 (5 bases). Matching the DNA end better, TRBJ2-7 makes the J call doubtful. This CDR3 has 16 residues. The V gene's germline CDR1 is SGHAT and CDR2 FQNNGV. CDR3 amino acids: CASSLIAGNTSYEQYF. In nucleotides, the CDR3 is TGTGCCAGCAGCTTGATCGCAGGGAACACATCCTACGAGCAGTACTTC.

This chain's CDR3 is CASSYSRDTGELFF. The CDR3 DNA follows: TGTGCCAGCAGTTACTCCAGGGACACCGGGGAGCTGTTTTTT. The chain couples TRBV6-5 to TRBJ2-2, with D perhaps TRBD1 (5 bases). The CDR3 runs 14 residues. In germline, CDR1 is MNHEY, CDR2 SVGAGI. The V end lost 0 bases, the J end lost 3 bases, and 5 bases lay between the germline ends.

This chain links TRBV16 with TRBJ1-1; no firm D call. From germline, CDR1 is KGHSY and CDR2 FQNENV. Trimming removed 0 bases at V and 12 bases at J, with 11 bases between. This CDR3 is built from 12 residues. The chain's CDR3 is CASSQSGYGSFF. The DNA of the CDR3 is TGTGCCAGCAGCCAATCAGGGTACGGTTCTTTCTTT.

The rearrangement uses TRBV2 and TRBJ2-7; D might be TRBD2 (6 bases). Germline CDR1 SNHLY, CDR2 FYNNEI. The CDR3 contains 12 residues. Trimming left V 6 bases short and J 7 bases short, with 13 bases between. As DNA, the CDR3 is TGTGCCAGCAGAGGGACTGTAAGGGAGCAGTACTTC. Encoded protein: CASRGTVREQYF.

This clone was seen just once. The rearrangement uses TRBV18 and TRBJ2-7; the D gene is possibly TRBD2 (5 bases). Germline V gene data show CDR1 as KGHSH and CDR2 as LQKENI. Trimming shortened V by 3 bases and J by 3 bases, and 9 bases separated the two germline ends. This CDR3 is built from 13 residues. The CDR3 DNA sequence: TGTGCCAGCTCACCGGTAGAGGGCTACGAGCAGTACTTC. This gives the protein CASSPVEGYEQYF.

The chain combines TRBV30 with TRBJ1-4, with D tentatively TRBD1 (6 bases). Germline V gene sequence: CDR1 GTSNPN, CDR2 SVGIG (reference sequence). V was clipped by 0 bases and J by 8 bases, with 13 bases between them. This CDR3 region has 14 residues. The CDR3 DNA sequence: TGTGCCTGGAGTGTCGGGCAGGGACAAGAAAAACTGTTTTTT. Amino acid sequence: CAWSVGQGQEKLFF.

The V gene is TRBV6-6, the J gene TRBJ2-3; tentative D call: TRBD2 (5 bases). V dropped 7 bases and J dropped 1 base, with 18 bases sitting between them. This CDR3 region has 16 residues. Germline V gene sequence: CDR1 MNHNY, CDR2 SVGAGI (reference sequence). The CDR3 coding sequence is TGTGCCAGCAATCCGGGGTTTAGTTTGCGCACAGATACGCAGTATTTT. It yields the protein CASNPGFSLRTDTQYF.

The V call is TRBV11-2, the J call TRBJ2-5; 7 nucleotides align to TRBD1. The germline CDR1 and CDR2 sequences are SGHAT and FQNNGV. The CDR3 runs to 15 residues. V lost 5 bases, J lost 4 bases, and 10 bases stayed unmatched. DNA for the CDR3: TGTGCCAGCAGCCGACCGACAGGGAAGCCAGAGACCCAGTACTTC. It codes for CASSRPTGKPETQYF.

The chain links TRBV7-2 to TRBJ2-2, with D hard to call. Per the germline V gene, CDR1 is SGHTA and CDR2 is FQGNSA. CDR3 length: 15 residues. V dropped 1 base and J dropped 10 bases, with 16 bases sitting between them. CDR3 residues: CASSLVESWAEELFF. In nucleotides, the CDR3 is TGTGCCAGCAGCTTAGTAGAGTCTTGGGCCGAGGAGCTGTTTTTT. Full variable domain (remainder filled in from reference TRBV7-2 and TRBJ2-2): GAGVSQSPSNKVTEKGKDVELRCDPISGHTALYWYRQSLGQGLEFLIYFQGNSAPDKSGLPSDRFSAERTGGSVSTLTIQRTQQEDSAVYLCASSLVESWAEELFFGEGSRLTVL.

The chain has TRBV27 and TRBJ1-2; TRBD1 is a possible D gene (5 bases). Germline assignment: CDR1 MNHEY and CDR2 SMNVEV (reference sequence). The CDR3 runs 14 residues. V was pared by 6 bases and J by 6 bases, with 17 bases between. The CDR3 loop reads CASSIPGDLNGYTF. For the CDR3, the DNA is TGTGCCAGCAGCATACCGGGGGACCTCAATGGCTACACCTTC.

CDR3 DNA sequence: TGCAGCGTACAGACTAGCGGGAGTTCATACGAGCAGTACTTC. Encoded protein: CSVQTSGSSYEQYF. The gene calls are TRBV29-1 and TRBJ2-7; 12 bases agree with TRBD2. J gave up 4 bases and V 6 bases, and 7 bases lay outside the gene matches. CDR3 length: 14 amino acids. Germline-derived CDR1 and CDR2 are SQVTM and ANQGSEA.

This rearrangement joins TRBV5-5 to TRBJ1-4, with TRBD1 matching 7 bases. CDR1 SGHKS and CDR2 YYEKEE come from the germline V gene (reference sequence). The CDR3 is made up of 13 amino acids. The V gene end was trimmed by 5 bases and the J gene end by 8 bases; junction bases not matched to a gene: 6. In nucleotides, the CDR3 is TGTGCCAGCAGACGGACAGGTGGCGAAAAACTGTTTTTT. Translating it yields CASRRTGGEKLFF.

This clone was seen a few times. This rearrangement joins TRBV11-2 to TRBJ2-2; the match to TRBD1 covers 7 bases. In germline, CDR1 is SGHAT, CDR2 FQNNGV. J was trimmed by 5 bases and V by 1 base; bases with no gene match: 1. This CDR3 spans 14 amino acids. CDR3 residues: CASSLGQGTGELFF. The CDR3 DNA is TGTGCCAGCAGCTTAGGACAGGGTACCGGGGAGCTGTTTTTT.

The CDR3 DNA follows: TGTGCCAGCAGCCCTATGATAGCGGGGCCCTACAATGAGCAGTTCTTC. This gives the protein CASSPMIAGPYNEQFF. The J gene is TRBJ2-1, the V gene TRBV28; 8 bases match TRBD2. Germline CDR1 and CDR2: MDHEN and SYDVKM. The CDR3 extends over 16 amino acids. V was clipped by 6 bases and J by 2 bases; unmatched bases: 9. Together with reference TRBV28 and TRBJ2-1, the CDR3 gives the full variable domain: DVKVTQSSRYLVKRTGEKVFLECVQDMDHENMFWYRQDPGLGLRLIYFSYDVKMKEKGDIPEGYSVSREKKERFSLILESASTNQTSMYLCASSPMIAGPYNEQFFGPGTRLTVL.

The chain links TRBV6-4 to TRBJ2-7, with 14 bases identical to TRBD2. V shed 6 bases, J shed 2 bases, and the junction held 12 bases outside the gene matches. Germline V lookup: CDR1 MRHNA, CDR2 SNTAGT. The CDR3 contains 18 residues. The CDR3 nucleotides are TGTGCCAGCAGACCACGAAGACTAGCGGGAGGGAGCACCTACGAGCAGTACTTC. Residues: CASRPRRLAGGSTYEQYF.

The CDR3 nucleotides are TGTGCCAGCAGCTTATCTCCGGGTGAGCAGTTCTTC. Encoded protein: CASSLSPGEQFF. The rearrangement uses TRBV7-9 and TRBJ2-1; D uncertain. The CDR3 loop spans 12 amino acids. Trimming removed 2 bases from V and 9 bases from J, with 8 bases in between. From germline, CDR1 is SEHNR and CDR2 FQNEAQ (reference sequence).

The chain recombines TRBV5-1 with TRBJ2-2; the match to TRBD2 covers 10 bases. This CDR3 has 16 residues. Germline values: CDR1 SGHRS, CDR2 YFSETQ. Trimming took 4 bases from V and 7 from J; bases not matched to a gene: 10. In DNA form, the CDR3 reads TGCGCCAGCAGCCCCGGACTAGCGGCCGGAATCGGGGAGCTGTTTTTT. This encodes CASSPGLAAGIGELFF.

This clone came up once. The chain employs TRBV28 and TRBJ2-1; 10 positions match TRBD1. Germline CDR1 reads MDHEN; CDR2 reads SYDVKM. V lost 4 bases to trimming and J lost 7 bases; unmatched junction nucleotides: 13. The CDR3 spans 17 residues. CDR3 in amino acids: CASSSPLETGGGNEQFF. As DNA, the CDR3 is TGTGCCAGCAGTTCGCCCTTGGAGACAGGGGGCGGGAATGAGCAGTTCTTC.

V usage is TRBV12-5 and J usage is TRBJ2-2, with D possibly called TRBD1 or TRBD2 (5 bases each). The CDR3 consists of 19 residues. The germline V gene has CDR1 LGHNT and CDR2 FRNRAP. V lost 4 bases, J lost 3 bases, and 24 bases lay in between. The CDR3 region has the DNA TGTGCTAGTGGTTCCCCCCCGGACAACACTAGATATCACACCGGGGAGCTGTTTTTT. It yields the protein CASGSPPDNTRYHTGELFF.

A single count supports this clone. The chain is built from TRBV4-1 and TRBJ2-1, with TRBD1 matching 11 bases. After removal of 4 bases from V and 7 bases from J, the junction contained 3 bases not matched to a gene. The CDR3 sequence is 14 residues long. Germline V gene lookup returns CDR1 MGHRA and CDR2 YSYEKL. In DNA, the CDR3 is TGCGCCAGCAGCCCCGGACAGGGGGCGAATGAGCAGTTCTTC. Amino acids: CASSPGQGANEQFF.

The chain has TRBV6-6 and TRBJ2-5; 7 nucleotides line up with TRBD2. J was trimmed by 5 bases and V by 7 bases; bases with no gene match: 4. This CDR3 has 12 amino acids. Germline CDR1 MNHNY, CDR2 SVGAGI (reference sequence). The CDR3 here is CASTLREETQYF. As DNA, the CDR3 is TGTGCCAGCACCCTGCGGGAGGAGACCCAGTACTTC.